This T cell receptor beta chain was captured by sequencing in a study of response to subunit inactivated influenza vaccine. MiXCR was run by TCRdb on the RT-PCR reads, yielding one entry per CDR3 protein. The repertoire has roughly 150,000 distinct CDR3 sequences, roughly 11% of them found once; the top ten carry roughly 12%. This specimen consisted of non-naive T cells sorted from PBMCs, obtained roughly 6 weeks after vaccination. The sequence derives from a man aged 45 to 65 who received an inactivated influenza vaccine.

The CDR3 DNA sequence: TGTGCCAGCAGCAAGCTCCAAGTTAACTCTGGGGCCAACGTCCTGACTTTC. As protein: CASSKLQVNSGANVLTF. The chain is built from TRBV21-1 and TRBJ2-6. TRBV21-1 is termed a pseudogene. The CDR3 spans 17 residues.